Detailed here is one TCR beta chain. As yet, its antigen is unknown. The data were taken from a study of T cells in localized non-small cell lung cancer. Study observations and caveats: Longer overall survival was associated with a higher density of T cells in the blood.

Libraries were prepared by immunoSEQ multiplex PCR; TCRdb keeps only in-frame clonotypes and omits some of them. Here the sample spans tens of thousands of clones, about 88% being singletons. This CDR3 spans 13 amino acids. The J segment lost 9 bases and the V segment lost 0 bases, leaving 3 bases of the junction unmatched. Source: peripheral blood, taken before any cancer treatment. V gene TRBV5-3 combines with J gene TRBJ2-1; 7 bases fit TRBD2. TRBV5-3 is given ORF status, its function remaining uncertain. The sequence derives from a woman aged 35-75 years with stage I squamous cell lung carcinoma. The CDR3 loop is CARSLGLAVEQFF. In nucleotides, the CDR3 is TGTGCCAGAAGCTTGGGACTAGCCGTTGAGCAGTTCTTC.